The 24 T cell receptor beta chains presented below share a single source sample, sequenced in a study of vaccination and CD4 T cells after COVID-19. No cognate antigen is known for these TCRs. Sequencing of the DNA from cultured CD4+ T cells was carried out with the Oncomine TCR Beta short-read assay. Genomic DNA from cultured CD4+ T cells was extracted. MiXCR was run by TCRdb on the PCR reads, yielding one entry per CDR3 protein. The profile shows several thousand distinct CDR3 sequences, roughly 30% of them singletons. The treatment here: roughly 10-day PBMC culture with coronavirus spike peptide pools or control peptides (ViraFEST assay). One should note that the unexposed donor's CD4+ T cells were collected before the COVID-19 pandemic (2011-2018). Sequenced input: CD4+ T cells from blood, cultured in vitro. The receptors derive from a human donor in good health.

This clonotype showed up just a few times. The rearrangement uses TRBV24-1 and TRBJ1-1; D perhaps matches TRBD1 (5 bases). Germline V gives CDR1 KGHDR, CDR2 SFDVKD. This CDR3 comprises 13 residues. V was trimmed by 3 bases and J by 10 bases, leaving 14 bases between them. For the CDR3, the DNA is TGTGCCACCAGTGATCAACCAGGGCGGAGAGCTTTCTTT. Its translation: CATSDQPGRRAFF.

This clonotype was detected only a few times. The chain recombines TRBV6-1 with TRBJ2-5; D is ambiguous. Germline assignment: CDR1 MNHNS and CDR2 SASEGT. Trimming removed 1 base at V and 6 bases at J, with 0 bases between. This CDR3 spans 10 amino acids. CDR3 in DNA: TGTGCCAGCAGTGAAGAGACCCAGTACTTC. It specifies CASSEETQYF.

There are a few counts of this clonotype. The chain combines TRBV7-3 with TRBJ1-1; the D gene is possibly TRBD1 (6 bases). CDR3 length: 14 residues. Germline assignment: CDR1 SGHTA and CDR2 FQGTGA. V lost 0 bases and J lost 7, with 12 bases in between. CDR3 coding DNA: TGTGCCAGCAGCTTAACTCTCGGCAGGGGTGAAGCTTTCTTT. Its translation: CASSLTLGRGEAFF.

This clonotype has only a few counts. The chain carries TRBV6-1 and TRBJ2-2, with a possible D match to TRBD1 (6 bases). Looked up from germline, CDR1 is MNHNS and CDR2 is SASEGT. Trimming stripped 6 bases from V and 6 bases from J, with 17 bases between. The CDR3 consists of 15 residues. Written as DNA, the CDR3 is TGTGCCAGCAGAACCCCAGGCTGGGGGCCCGGGGAGCTGTTTTTT. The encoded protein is CASRTPGWGPGELFF.

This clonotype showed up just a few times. This CDR3 reads CAITQVKGETQYF. The CDR3 DNA is TGTGCCATCACGCAAGTCAAAGGGGAGACCCAGTACTTC. The chain links TRBV10-3 to TRBJ2-5; no reliable D call. Germline loops: CDR1 ENHRY, CDR2 SYGVKD. V was clipped by 7 bases and J by 5 bases, with 14 bases between them. CDR3 length: 13 amino acids.

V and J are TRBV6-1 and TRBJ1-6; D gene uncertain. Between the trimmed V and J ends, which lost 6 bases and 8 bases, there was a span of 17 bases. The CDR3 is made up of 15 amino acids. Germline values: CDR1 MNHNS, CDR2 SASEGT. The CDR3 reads CASRRDGLGDSPLHF. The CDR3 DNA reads TGTGCCAGCAGGCGCGACGGATTGGGAGATTCACCCCTCCACTTT.

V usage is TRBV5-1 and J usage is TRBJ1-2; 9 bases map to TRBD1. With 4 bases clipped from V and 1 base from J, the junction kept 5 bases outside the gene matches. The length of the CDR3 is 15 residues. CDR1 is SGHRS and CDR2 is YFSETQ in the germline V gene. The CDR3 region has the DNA TGCGCCAGCAGCCCTGGGACAGGGATTAACTATGGCTACACCTTC. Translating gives CASSPGTGINYGYTF. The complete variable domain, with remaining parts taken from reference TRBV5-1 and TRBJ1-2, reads KAGVTQTPRYLIKTRGQQVTLSCSPISGHRSVSWYQQTPGQGLQFLFEYFSETQRNKGNFPGRFSGRQFSNSRSEMNVSTLELGDSALYLCASSPGTGINYGYTFGSGTRLTVV.

CDR3: CASSEVVWRGNQPQHF. The CDR3 DNA is TGTGCCAGCAGTGAAGTTGTGTGGAGGGGAAATCAGCCCCAGCATTTT. V and J are TRBV6-1 and TRBJ1-5, with a possible D match to TRBD1 (5 bases). The length of the CDR3 is 16 residues. Looked up from germline, CDR1 is MNHNS and CDR2 is SASEGT. V dropped 1 base and J dropped 4 bases, with 14 bases sitting between them.

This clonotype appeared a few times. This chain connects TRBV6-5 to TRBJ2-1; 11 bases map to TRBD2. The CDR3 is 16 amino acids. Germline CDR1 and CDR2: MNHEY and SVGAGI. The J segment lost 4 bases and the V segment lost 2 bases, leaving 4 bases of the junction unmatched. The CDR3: CASSYSSGREYNEQFF. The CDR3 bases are TGTGCCAGCAGTTACAGTAGCGGGAGGGAATACAATGAGCAGTTCTTC.

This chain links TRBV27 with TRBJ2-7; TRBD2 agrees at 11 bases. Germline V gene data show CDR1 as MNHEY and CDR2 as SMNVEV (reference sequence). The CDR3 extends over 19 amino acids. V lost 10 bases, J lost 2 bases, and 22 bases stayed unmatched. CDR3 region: CATQILGLGRLAGTYEQYF. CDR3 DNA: TGTGCCACCCAAATACTCGGACTAGGCCGACTAGCGGGGACCTACGAGCAGTACTTC.

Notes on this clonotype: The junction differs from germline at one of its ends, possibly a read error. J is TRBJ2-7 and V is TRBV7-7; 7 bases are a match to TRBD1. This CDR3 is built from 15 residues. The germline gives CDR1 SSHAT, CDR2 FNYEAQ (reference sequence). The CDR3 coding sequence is TGTGCTAGCAGCAAGGGGGCTACAGCAACCTACGAGCAGTACTTC. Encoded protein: CASSKGATATYEQYF.

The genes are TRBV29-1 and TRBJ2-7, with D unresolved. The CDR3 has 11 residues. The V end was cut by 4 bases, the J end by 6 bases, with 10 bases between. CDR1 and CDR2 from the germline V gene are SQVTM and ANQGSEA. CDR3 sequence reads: CSVVIVGEQYF. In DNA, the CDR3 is TGCAGCGTTGTAATAGTCGGCGAGCAGTACTTC.

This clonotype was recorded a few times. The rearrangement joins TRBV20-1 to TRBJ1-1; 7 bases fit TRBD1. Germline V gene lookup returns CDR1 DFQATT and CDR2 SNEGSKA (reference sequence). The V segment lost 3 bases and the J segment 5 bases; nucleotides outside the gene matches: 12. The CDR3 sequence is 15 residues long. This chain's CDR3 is CSARDPGQQVTEAFF. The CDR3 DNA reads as TGCAGTGCTAGGGACCCGGGACAGCAAGTGACTGAAGCTTTCTTT.

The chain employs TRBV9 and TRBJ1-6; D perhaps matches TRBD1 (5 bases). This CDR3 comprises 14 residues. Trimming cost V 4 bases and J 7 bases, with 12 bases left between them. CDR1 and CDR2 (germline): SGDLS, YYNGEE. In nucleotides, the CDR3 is TGTGCCAGCAGCACCCAGACAGAGAATTCACCCCTCCACTTT. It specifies CASSTQTENSPLHF.

The CDR3 is CASSVSLQGEAFF. The CDR3 DNA reads as TGTGCCAGCAGTGTGAGTCTACAGGGGGAAGCTTTCTTT. The chain carries TRBV6-4 and TRBJ1-1, with 7 positions matching TRBD1. Trimming cost V 4 bases and J 8 bases; bases outside gene matches: 7. The V gene's germline CDR1 is MRHNA and CDR2 SNTAGT. This CDR3 is built from 13 residues.

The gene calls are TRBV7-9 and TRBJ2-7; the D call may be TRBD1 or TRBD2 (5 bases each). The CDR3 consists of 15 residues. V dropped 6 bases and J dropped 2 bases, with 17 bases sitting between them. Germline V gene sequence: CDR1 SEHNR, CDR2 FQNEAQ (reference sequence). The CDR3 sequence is CASSTAVGTTYEQYF. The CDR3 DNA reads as TGTGCCAGCAGTACTGCGGTAGGGACCACCTACGAGCAGTACTTC.

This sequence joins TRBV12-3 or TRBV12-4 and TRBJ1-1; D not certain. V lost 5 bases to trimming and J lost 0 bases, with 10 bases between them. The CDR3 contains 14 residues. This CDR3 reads CASSAQTLNTEAFF. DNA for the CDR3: TGTGCCAGCAGTGCGCAAACCCTGAACACTGAAGCTTTCTTT.

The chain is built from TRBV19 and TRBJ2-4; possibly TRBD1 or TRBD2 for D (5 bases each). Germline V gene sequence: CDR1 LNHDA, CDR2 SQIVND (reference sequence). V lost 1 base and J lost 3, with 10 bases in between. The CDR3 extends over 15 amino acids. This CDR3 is CASSIAGRDKNIQYF. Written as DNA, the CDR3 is TGTGCCAGTAGTATAGCGGGACGGGACAAAAACATTCAGTACTTC.

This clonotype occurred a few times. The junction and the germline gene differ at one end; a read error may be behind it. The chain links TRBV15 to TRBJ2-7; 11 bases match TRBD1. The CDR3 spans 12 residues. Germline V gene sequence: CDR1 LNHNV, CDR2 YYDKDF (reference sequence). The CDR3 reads CATSTGGTGGTF. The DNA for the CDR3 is TGTGCCACCAGCACGGGCGGGACAGGGGGGACCTTC.

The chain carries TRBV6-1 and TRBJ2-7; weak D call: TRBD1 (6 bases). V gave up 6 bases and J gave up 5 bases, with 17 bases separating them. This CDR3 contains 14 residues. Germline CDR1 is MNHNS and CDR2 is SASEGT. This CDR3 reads CASSHGTIRDEQYF. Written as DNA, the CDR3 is TGTGCCAGCAGCCACGGGACAATTCGGGACGAGCAGTACTTC.

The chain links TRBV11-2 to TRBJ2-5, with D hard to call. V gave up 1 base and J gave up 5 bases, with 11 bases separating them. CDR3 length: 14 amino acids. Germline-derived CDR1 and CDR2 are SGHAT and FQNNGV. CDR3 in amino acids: CASSLAHLRETQYF. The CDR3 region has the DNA TGTGCCAGCAGCTTAGCGCATCTCCGGGAGACCCAGTACTTC.

The CDR3 region is CASSLLGAGGSQETQYF. CDR3 sequence (DNA): TGTGCCAGCAGCTTATTAGGGGCGGGAGGGAGCCAAGAGACCCAGTACTTC. The rearrangement links TRBV7-3 to TRBJ2-5; TRBD2 matches at 9 bases. This CDR3 spans 17 amino acids. Unmatched junction bases numbered 8, after V lost 2 bases and J lost 1 base. The germline V gene encodes CDR1 SGHTA and CDR2 FQGTGA.

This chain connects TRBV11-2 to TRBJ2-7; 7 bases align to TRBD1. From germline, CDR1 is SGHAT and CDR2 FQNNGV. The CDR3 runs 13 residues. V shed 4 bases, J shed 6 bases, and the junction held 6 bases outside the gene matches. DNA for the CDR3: TGTGCCAGCAGCTCGGACAGGTCGAGCGAGCAGTACTTC. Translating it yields CASSSDRSSEQYF.

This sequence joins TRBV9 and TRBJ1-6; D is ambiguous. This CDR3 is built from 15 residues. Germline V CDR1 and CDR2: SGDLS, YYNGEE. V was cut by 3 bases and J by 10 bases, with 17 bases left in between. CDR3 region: CASSGLSGRGSPLHF. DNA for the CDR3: TGTGCCAGCAGCGGCCTCAGCGGAAGAGGGTCACCCCTCCACTTT.